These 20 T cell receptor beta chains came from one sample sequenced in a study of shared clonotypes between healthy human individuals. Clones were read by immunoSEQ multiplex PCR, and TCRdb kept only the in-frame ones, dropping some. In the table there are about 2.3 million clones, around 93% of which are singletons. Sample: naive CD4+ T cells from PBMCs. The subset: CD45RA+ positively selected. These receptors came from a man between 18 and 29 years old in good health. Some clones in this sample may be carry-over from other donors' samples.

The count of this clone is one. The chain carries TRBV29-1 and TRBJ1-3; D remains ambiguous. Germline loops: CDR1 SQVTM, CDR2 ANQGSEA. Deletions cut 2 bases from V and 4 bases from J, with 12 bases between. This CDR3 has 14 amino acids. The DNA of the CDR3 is TGCAGCGTTGAAATGGGTGCTGGAGGAAACACCATATATTTT. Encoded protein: CSVEMGAGGNTIYF.

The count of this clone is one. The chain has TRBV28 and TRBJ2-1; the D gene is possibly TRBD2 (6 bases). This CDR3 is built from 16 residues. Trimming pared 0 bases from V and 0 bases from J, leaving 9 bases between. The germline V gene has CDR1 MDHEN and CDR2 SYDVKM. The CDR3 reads CASSLWGGASYNEQFF. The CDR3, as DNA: TGTGCCAGCAGTTTATGGGGGGGAGCCTCCTACAATGAGCAGTTCTTC.

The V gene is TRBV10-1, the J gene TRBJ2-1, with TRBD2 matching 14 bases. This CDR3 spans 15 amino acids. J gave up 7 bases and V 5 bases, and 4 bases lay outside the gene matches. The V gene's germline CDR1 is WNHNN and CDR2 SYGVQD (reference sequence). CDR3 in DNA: TGCGCCAGCAGTTCGGGACTAGCGGGAGAGAATGAGCAGTTCTTC. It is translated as CASSSGLAGENEQFF.

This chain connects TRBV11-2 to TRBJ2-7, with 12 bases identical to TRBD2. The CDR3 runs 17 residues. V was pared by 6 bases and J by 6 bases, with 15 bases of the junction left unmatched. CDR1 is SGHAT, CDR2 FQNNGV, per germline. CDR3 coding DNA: TGTGCCAGCAGAACCTCCAGGACTAGCGGGAACGGGTCCGAGCAGTACTTC. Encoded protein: CASRTSRTSGNGSEQYF.

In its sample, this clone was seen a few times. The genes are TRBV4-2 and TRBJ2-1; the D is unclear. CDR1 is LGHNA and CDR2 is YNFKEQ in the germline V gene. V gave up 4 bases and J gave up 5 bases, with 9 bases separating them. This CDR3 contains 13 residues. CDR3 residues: CASSRFPDNEQFF. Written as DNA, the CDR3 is TGTGCCAGCAGCCGCTTTCCTGACAATGAGCAGTTCTTC.

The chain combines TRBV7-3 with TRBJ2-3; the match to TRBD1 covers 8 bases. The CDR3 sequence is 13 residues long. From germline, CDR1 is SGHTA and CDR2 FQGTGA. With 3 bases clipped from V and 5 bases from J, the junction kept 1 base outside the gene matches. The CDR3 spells CASSLDREDTQYF. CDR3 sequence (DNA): TGTGCCAGCAGCTTGGACAGGGAAGATACGCAGTATTTT.

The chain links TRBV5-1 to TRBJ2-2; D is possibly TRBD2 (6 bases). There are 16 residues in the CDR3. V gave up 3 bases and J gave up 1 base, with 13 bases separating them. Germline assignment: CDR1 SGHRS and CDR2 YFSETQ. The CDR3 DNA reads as TGCGCCAGCAGCTCCCCTCCGGGAGTGAACACCGGGGAGCTGTTTTTT. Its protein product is CASSSPPGVNTGELFF.

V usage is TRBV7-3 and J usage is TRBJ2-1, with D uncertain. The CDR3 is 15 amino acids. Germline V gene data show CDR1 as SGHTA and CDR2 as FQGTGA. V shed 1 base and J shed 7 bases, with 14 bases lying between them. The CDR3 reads CASSLSSQSINEQFF. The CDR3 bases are TGTGCCAGCAGCTTAAGTAGTCAGTCAATAAATGAGCAGTTCTTC. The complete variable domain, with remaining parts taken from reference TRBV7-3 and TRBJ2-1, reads GAGVSQTPSNKVTEKGKYVELRCDPISGHTALYWYRQSLGQGPEFLIYFQGTGAADDSGLPNDRFFAVRPEGSVSTLKIQRTERGDSAVYLCASSLSSQSINEQFFGPGTRLTVL.

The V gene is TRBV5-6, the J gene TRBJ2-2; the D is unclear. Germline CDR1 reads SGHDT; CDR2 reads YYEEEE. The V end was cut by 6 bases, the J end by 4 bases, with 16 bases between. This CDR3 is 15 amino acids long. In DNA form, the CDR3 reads TGTGCCAGCATCAAAACCGTATGGGGCACCGGGGAGCTGTTTTTT. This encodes CASIKTVWGTGELFF.

CDR3 protein: CASSEGMAYEQYF. For the CDR3, the DNA is TGTGCCAGCAGCGAGGGAATGGCGTACGAGCAGTACTTC. The rearrangement links TRBV9 to TRBJ2-7; D remains ambiguous. The CDR3 is 13 residues long. Trimming took 3 bases from V and 4 from J, leaving 11 bases between them. CDR1 and CDR2 from the germline V gene are SGDLS and YYNGEE. Drawing the rest from reference TRBV9 and TRBJ2-7, the complete variable domain is DSGVTQTPKHLITATGQRVTLRCSPRSGDLSVYWYQQSLDQGLQFLIQYYNGEERAKGNILERFSAQQFPDLHSELNLSSLELGDSALYFCASSEGMAYEQYFGPGTRLTVT.

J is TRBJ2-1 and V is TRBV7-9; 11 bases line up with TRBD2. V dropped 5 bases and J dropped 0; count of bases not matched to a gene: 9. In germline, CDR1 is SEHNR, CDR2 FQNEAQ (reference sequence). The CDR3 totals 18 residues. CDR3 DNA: TGTGCCAGCAGCCCCCTGACTAGCGGGACGAGCTCCTACAATGAGCAGTTCTTC. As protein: CASSPLTSGTSSYNEQFF.

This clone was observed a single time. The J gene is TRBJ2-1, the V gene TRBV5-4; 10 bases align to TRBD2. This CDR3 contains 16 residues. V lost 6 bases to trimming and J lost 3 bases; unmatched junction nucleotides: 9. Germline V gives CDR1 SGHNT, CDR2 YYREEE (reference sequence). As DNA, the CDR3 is TGTGCCAGCACCTTAACTAGCGGGAACGTCTACAATGAGCAGTTCTTC. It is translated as CASTLTSGNVYNEQFF.

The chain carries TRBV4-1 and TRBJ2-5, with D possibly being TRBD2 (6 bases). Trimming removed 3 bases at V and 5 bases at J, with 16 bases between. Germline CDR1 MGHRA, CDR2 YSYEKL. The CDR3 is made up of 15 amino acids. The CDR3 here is CASSHGRGVGETQYF. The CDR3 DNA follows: TGCGCCAGCAGCCATGGCCGCGGGGTGGGGGAGACCCAGTACTTC.

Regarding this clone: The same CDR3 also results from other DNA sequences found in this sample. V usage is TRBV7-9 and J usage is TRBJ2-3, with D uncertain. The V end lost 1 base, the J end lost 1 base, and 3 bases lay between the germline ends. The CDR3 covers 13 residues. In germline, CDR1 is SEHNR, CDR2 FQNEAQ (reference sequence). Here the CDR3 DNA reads TGTGCCAGCAGCTTAGTCGGCACAGATACGCAGTATTTT. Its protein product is CASSLVGTDTQYF.

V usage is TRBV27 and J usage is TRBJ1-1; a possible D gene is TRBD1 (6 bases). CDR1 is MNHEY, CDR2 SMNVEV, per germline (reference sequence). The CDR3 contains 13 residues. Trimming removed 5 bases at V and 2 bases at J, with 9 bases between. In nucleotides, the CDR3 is TGTGCCAGCAGTCGACAGGTAAACACTGAAGCTTTCTTT. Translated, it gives CASSRQVNTEAFF.

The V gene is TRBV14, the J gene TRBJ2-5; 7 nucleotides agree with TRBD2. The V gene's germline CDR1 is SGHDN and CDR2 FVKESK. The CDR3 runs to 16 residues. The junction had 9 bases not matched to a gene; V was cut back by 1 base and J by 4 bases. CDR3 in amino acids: CASSQGALALIETQYF. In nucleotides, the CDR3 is TGTGCCAGCAGCCAAGGGGCACTAGCGTTGATAGAGACCCAGTACTTC. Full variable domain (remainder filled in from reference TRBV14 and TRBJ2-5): EAGVTQFPSHSVIEKGQTVTLRCDPISGHDNLYWYRRVMGKEIKFLLHFVKESKQDESGMPNNRFLAERTGGTYSTLKVQPAELEDSGVYFCASSQGALALIETQYFGPGTRLLVL.

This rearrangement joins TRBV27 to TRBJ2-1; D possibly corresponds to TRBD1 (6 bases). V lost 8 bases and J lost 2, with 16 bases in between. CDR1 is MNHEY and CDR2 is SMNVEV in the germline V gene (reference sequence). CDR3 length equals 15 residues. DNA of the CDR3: TGTGCCAGCGCCAAAGCAGGGGCCACCTACAATGAGCAGTTCTTC. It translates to CASAKAGATYNEQFF.

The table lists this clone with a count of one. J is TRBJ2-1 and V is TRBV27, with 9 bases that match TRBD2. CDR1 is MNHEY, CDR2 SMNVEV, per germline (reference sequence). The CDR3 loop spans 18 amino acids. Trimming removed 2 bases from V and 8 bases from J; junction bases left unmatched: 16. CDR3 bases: TGTGCCAGCAGTTTAAGGTCTGTCGGTAGCGGGAGATCTCATGAGCAGTTCTTC. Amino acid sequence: CASSLRSVGSGRSHEQFF.

As DNA, the CDR3 is TGTGCCAGCAGCGCCACTCAGGGGAACTATGGCTACACCTTC. Its translation is CASSATQGNYGYTF. This chain uses TRBV9 with TRBJ1-2, with D perhaps TRBD1 (6 bases). The V gene's germline CDR1 is SGDLS and CDR2 YYNGEE. Trimming took 3 bases from V and 2 from J, leaving 11 bases between them. The CDR3 loop spans 14 amino acids.

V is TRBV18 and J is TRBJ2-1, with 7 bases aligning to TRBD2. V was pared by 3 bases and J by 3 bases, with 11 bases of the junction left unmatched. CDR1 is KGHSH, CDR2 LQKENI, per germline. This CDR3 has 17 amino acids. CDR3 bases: TGTGCCAGCTCACCGCTATCCGGGAGGCCCCACTACAATGAGCAGTTCTTC. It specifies CASSPLSGRPHYNEQFF.